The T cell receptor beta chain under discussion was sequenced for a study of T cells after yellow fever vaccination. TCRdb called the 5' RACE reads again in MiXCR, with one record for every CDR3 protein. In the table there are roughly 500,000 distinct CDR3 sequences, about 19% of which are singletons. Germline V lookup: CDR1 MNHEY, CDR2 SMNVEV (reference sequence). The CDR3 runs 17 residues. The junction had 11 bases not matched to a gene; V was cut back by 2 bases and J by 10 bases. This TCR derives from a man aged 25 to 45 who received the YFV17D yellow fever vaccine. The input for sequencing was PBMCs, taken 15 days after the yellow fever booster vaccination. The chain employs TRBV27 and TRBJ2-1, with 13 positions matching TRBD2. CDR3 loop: CASSLRVPGLAGEEQFF. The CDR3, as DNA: TGTGCCAGCAGTTTACGGGTCCCCGGACTAGCGGGAGAAGAGCAGTTCTTC.